The 25 T cell receptor beta chains below all came from one sample that was sequenced in a study of identical twins. One entry per CDR3 protein results from TCRdb running MiXCR on the 5' RACE reads. The profile shows fewer than 450,000 distinct CDR3 sequences, about 10% of them singletons. Source material: naive T cells sorted from blood. The receptors come from a woman aged 50 to 60 in good health.

Ten or more counts support this clonotype. V gene TRBV10-3 combines with J gene TRBJ2-1, with D uncertain. CDR3 size: 11 residues. CDR1 is ENHRY and CDR2 is SYGVKD in the germline V gene. V was trimmed by 8 bases and J by 6 bases, leaving 8 bases between them. CDR3 protein: CAIQSINEQFF. CDR3 nucleotide sequence: TGTGCCATCCAGTCTATCAATGAGCAGTTCTTC.

The chain recombines TRBV12-3 or TRBV12-4 with TRBJ2-7, with TRBD2 as a possible D gene (5 bases). V was shortened by 3 bases and J by 1 base, with 22 bases between the two germline ends. This CDR3 contains 18 residues. CDR3 DNA: TGTGCCAGCAGTTTCGGCGCTAGTATCGGAGCGGTTTCCTACGAGCAGTACTTC. This translates into CASSFGASIGAVSYEQYF.

This chain connects TRBV20-1 to TRBJ2-6; D gene uncertain. Trimming shortened V by 1 base and J by 9 bases, and 7 bases separated the two germline ends. CDR3 size: 12 residues. CDR1 is DFQATT and CDR2 is SNEGSKA in the germline V gene (reference sequence). The CDR3 sequence is CSARGRGNVLTF. CDR3 DNA sequence: TGCAGTGCTAGAGGGAGAGGCAACGTCCTGACTTTC.

The table lists this clonotype with a few counts. The V gene is TRBV5-1, the J gene TRBJ2-1; D uncertain. The CDR3 covers 13 residues. Between the trimmed V and J ends, which lost 3 bases and 7 bases, there was a span of 11 bases. Germline-derived CDR1 and CDR2 are SGHRS and YFSETQ. Written as DNA, the CDR3 is TGCGCCAGCAGCTACCATAGCCCAAATGAGCAGTTCTTC. This encodes CASSYHSPNEQFF.

This clonotype was detected a few times. The CDR3 DNA reads as TGTGCCAGCAGCGGACCGACAGGGGAGCAGTACTTC. Protein: CASSGPTGEQYF. The chain employs TRBV7-9 and TRBJ2-7; 7 bases map to TRBD1. Trimming took 5 bases from V and 7 from J; bases not matched to a gene: 5. This CDR3 has 12 residues. CDR1 SEHNR and CDR2 FQNEAQ come from the germline V gene (reference sequence).

This clonotype was seen more than once but under ten times. This chain links TRBV24-1 with TRBJ2-5; 9 nucleotides align to TRBD2. The CDR3 spans 15 residues. CDR1 and CDR2 (germline): KGHDR, SFDVKD. J was trimmed by 4 bases and V by 9 bases; bases with no gene match: 11. DNA of the CDR3: TGTGCCACCGGCGGTCTGCGGGAGGGCCGAGAGACCCAGTACTTC. This codes for CATGGLREGRETQYF.

The table lists this clonotype with many counts. The DNA of the CDR3 is TGCAGTGCTCACCACGAGGTCGACGGGGGGAAGGCCCAGCATTTT. Its protein product is CSAHHEVDGGKAQHF. The chain has TRBV20-1 and TRBJ1-5; perhaps TRBD1 as D (5 bases). Per the germline V gene, CDR1 is DFQATT and CDR2 is SNEGSKA (reference sequence). The V gene lost 5 bases and the J gene lost 11 bases, with 25 bases spanning the gap. The CDR3 has 15 residues.

The V and J genes are TRBV7-8 and TRBJ2-2; 10 bases are shared with TRBD2. Germline-derived CDR1 and CDR2 are SGHVS and FQNEAQ. The CDR3 contains 17 residues. Trimming removed 3 bases from V and 6 bases from J; junction bases left unmatched: 10. The CDR3: CASSFHLAGEGPGELFF. CDR3 coding DNA: TGTGCCAGCAGCTTTCACCTAGCGGGAGAGGGGCCCGGGGAGCTGTTTTTT.

This clonotype was recorded at least ten times. The rearrangement joins TRBV11-2 to TRBJ2-7, with no clear D. The CDR3 length is 13 residues. With 5 bases removed from V and 5 bases from J, the gap between germline ends came to 13 bases. Germline CDR1 is SGHAT and CDR2 is FQNNGV. The CDR3 DNA sequence: TGTGCCAGCAGCCCCCCCTTGGACCACGAGCAGTACTTC. Amino acids: CASSPPLDHEQYF.

This clonotype was observed many times. CDR3 loop: CASSLDRNYGYTF. The CDR3 nucleotides read TGCGCCAGCAGCTTGGACAGAAACTATGGCTACACCTTC. The rearrangement links TRBV5-1 to TRBJ1-2; D remains ambiguous. The germline CDR1 and CDR2 sequences are SGHRS and YFSETQ. The CDR3 totals 13 residues. The V and J ends lost 0 bases and 2 bases respectively, with 5 bases between them.

This clonotype was recorded a few times. The chain has TRBV11-3 and TRBJ2-7; D may match TRBD1 or TRBD2 (5 bases each). The ends were cut back, 4 bases at V and 7 bases at J, with 14 bases in the middle. Looked up from germline, CDR1 is SGHNT and CDR2 is YENEEA. The CDR3 totals 13 residues. CDR3 DNA sequence: TGTGCCAGCAGCTGGGACCCGGTCCGGGAGCAGTACGTC. Amino acid sequence: CASSWDPVREQYV.

This clonotype appeared many times. The CDR3 protein is CASTKWTSGQDTQYF. In DNA form, the CDR3 reads TGTGCCAGCACCAAATGGACTAGCGGCCAAGATACGCAGTATTTT. The gene calls are TRBV12-3 or TRBV12-4 and TRBJ2-3, with TRBD2 matching over 10 bases. V trimming: 7 bases; J trimming: 5 bases; junction bases outside the gene matches: 9. This CDR3 contains 15 residues.

In this sample, this clonotype turned up many times. V usage is TRBV2 and J usage is TRBJ2-5; no reliable D call. CDR1 and CDR2 (germline): SNHLY, FYNNEI. This CDR3 is built from 12 residues. V was shortened by 7 bases and J by 2 bases, with 8 bases between the two germline ends. DNA of the CDR3: TGTGCCAGCACGCCAGCTCAAGAGACCCAGTACTTC. It yields the protein CASTPAQETQYF.

This clonotype was detected ten times or more. The chain joins TRBV5-8 to TRBJ2-2; 10 nucleotides agree with TRBD2. Germline V gene lookup returns CDR1 SGHTS and CDR2 YDEGEE. J was trimmed by 7 bases and V by 0 bases; bases with no gene match: 9. The CDR3 runs 17 residues. The CDR3 DNA is TGTGCCAGCAGCTTGGCCCGACTAGCGGGTTTAAGCGGGGAGCTGTTTTTT. This gives the protein CASSLARLAGLSGELFF.

The V gene is TRBV20-1, the J gene TRBJ1-5; D is unclear. CDR1 is DFQATT, CDR2 SNEGSKA, per germline (reference sequence). This CDR3 region has 12 residues. Trimming cost V 2 bases and J 4 bases, with 6 bases left between them. The CDR3, as DNA: TGCAGTGCTAGACAGGAGAATCAGCCCCAGCATTTT. Translating it yields CSARQENQPQHF.

The chain couples TRBV20-1 to TRBJ2-3; 7 bases fit TRBD2. V dropped 0 bases and J dropped 4; count of bases not matched to a gene: 10. This CDR3 is 16 amino acids long. The V gene's germline CDR1 is DFQATT and CDR2 SNEGSKA (reference sequence). The chain's CDR3 is CSARDGAGVGADTQYF. Written as DNA, the CDR3 is TGCAGTGCTAGAGATGGTGCGGGAGTCGGCGCAGATACGCAGTATTTT.

In this sample, this clonotype turned up a few times. This chain links TRBV16 with TRBJ2-2, with a weak D call TRBD1 (5 bases). Trimming shortened V by 3 bases and J by 5 bases, and 13 bases separated the two germline ends. The CDR3 is 15 residues long. Per the germline V gene, CDR1 is KGHSY and CDR2 is FQNENV. The DNA of the CDR3 is TGTGCCAGCAGCCAGGGCAGGGCGAGAACCGGGGAGCTGTTTTTT. Residues: CASSQGRARTGELFF.

This clonotype was seen repeatedly, ten times or more. The rearrangement uses TRBV6-1 and TRBJ1-5; 9 bases match TRBD1. There are 13 residues in the CDR3. Germline CDR1 MNHNS, CDR2 SASEGT. V lost 10 bases to trimming and J lost 8 bases; unmatched junction nucleotides: 9. The DNA of the CDR3 is TGTGCCATACACACAGGGGGCACGGAGCCCCAGCATTTT. Protein sequence: CAIHTGGTEPQHF.

This clonotype was seen many times. The chain uses TRBV12-3 or TRBV12-4 and TRBJ1-2, with a tentative D call TRBD1 (6 bases). Trimming left V 6 bases short and J 4 bases short, with 15 bases between. This CDR3 comprises 14 residues. CDR3 residues: CASSQDRKIYGYTF. The DNA of the CDR3 is TGTGCCAGCAGCCAGGACAGAAAGATCTATGGCTACACCTTC.

This chain joins TRBV3-1 and TRBJ1-2; 7 bases line up with TRBD1. Germline CDR1 reads LGHDT; CDR2 reads YNNKEL (reference sequence). Germline trimming cut 8 bases from V and 3 bases from J; bases unmatched to any gene: 12. This CDR3 is 15 amino acids long. DNA of the CDR3: TGTGCCAGCTTCCAAACACAGGGGATAGACTATGGCTACACCTTC. It encodes CASFQTQGIDYGYTF.

CDR3 loop: CASRPGTSFKTQYF. DNA of the CDR3: TGTGCCAGCAGACCCGGGACTAGCTTTAAGACCCAGTACTTC. V usage is TRBV2 and J usage is TRBJ2-5; 9 nucleotides line up with TRBD2. The ends lost 6 bases at V and 6 bases at J; junction bases unmatched: 8. This CDR3 has 14 amino acids. Germline CDR1 is SNHLY and CDR2 is FYNNEI.

This clonotype was detected a few times. The chain joins TRBV30 to TRBJ1-3; D is possibly TRBD1 (6 bases). Between the trimmed V and J ends, which lost 5 bases and 0 bases, there was a span of 8 bases. The germline V gene has CDR1 GTSNPN and CDR2 SVGIG (reference sequence). CDR3 length equals 13 residues. The CDR3 sequence is CAWGGGSGNTIYF. The CDR3 bases are TGTGCCTGGGGAGGGGGCTCTGGAAACACCATATATTTT.

The sample holds many counts of this clonotype. The DNA of the CDR3 is TGTGCCAGCAGAGACAGGGATATGGCCAACACCGGGGAGCTGTTTTTT. It encodes CASRDRDMANTGELFF. V and J are TRBV7-9 and TRBJ2-2, with 7 bases that match TRBD1. CDR1 is SEHNR, CDR2 FQNEAQ, per germline (reference sequence). V gave up 6 bases and J gave up 2 bases; unmatched junction bases: 9. The CDR3 loop spans 16 amino acids.

This clonotype was recorded a few times. The chain recombines TRBV11-3 with TRBJ2-1; 12 bases are shared with TRBD2. V lost 6 bases to trimming and J lost 7 bases; unmatched junction nucleotides: 10. The CDR3 runs to 16 residues. CDR1 and CDR2 from the germline V gene are SGHNT and YENEEA. This CDR3 reads CASSSWTSGKGNEQFF. The DNA for the CDR3 is TGTGCCAGCAGTTCATGGACTAGCGGGAAAGGGAATGAGCAGTTCTTC.

This clonotype has only a few counts. V usage is TRBV5-4 and J usage is TRBJ2-3, with TRBD2 as a possible D gene (5 bases). Trimming stripped 0 bases from V and 0 bases from J, with 11 bases between. This CDR3 is built from 16 residues. The germline CDR1 and CDR2 sequences are SGHNT and YYREEE (reference sequence). CDR3 protein: CASSLERVTSTDTQYF. DNA of the CDR3: TGTGCCAGCAGCTTGGAGAGGGTAACTAGCACAGATACGCAGTATTTT.